The clone carrying this T cell receptor beta chain was seen many times. Its antigen is not identified. This record belongs to a study of regulatory T cells in long-lasting Graves disease. Whole-study results and caveats: Among samples with persistent disease, TRBV28, TRBJ1-2 and TRBJ2-5 were favored.

The time point here: newly diagnosed GD, antithyroid drugs for less than 3 months. From RNA extracted from PBMCs, the TCR library was made. Germline lookup yields CDR1 KGHDR and CDR2 SFDVKD. The ends lost 6 bases at V and 1 base at J; junction bases unmatched: 3. The CDR3 runs to 14 residues. Both iRepertoire HTBI primers and Arm-PCR of CDR3 regions were used to build the TCR beta libraries. TCRdb analysed the multiplex PCR reads with MiXCR anew, one entry per CDR3 protein. The data show about 430,000 distinct CDR3 sequences, roughly 15% seen once. These data were also reused for a study on T cells in Graves' hyperthyroidism and ophthalmopathy.

Material: peripheral blood mononuclear cells (PBMCs), obtained at new diagnosis, from a patient treated with antithyroid drugs. The chain recombines TRBV24-1 with TRBJ1-1, with 8 nucleotides matching TRBD1. This clonotype was obtained from a middle-aged woman with Graves disease. CDR3 sequence reads: CATSPGTGNTEAFF. The CDR3 DNA is TGTGCCACCAGTCCCGGGACAGGGAACACTGAAGCTTTCTTT.